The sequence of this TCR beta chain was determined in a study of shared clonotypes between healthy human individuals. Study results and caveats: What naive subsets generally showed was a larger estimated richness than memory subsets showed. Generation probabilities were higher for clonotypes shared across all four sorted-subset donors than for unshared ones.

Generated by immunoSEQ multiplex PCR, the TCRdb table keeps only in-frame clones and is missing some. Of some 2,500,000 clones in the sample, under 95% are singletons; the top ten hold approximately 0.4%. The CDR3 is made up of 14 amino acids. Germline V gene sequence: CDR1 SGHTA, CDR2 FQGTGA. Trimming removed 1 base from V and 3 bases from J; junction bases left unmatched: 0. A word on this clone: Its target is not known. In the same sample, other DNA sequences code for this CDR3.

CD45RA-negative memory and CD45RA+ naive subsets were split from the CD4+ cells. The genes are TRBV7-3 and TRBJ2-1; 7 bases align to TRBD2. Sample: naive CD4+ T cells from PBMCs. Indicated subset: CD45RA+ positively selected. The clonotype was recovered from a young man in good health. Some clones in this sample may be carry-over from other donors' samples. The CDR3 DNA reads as TGTGCCAGCAGCTTAAGCGGGGGCTACAATGAGCAGTTCTTC. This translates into CASSLSGGYNEQFF.